Below are 14 T cell receptor beta chains sequenced from a single sample in a study of T-cell memory formation after mild COVID-19. TCRdb analysed the 5' RACE reads with MiXCR anew, one entry per CDR3 protein. The profile covers tens of thousands of distinct CDR3 sequences, with around 6.1% appearing a single time and 0.7% to 0.85% taken by the ten largest. Sequencing was carried out using PBMCs or a T cell subset sorted from them (not recorded which). The receptors derive from an adult who had mild COVID-19 (a few samples of this study predate the infection). Cell type and time point are not known.

This clonotype was observed at least ten times. The chain employs TRBV7-2 and TRBJ2-2; D is ambiguous. The CDR3 is 15 residues long. V dropped 4 bases and J dropped 2 bases, with 11 bases sitting between them. Per the germline V gene, CDR1 is SGHTA and CDR2 is FQGNSA. The CDR3 DNA is TGTGCCAGCAGCTCTAAAAACCTAAACACCGGGGAGCTGTTTTTT. This encodes CASSSKNLNTGELFF.

The rearrangement links TRBV29-1 to TRBJ1-2; the D gene is possibly TRBD1 (6 bases). The ends were cut back, 5 bases at V and 5 bases at J, with 12 bases in the middle. The CDR3 sequence is 12 residues long. Looked up from germline, CDR1 is SQVTM and CDR2 is ANQGSEA. In DNA form, the CDR3 reads TGCAGCGTTTTGACAGGCCGATATGGCTACACCTTC. It translates to CSVLTGRYGYTF.

This clonotype was detected ten times or more. This chain uses TRBV5-1 with TRBJ2-7; 9 bases align to TRBD1. The CDR3 loop spans 14 amino acids. Trimming at V came to 4 bases and at J to 2 bases, leaving 4 bases not matched to a gene. Germline-derived CDR1 and CDR2 are SGHRS and YFSETQ. CDR3 region: CASSLGTGTYEQYF. DNA of the CDR3: TGCGCCAGCAGCCTGGGGACAGGGACCTACGAGCAGTACTTC.

This clonotype was seen a handful of times. The J gene is TRBJ2-2, the V gene TRBV6-2 or TRBV6-3; D call uncertain. Trimming cost V 3 bases and J 6 bases, with 11 bases left between them. The CDR3 extends over 14 amino acids. The germline CDR1 and CDR2 sequences are MNHEY and SVGEGT. The CDR3 spells CASSYLSSSGELFF. CDR3 DNA: TGTGCCAGCAGTTATTTGAGTTCCTCCGGGGAGCTGTTTTTT.

This clonotype was seen ten or more times. The chain recombines TRBV30 with TRBJ1-2; perhaps TRBD1 as D (5 bases). The V and J ends lost 4 bases and 7 bases respectively, with 10 bases between them. CDR3 length: 11 amino acids. The V gene's germline CDR1 is GTSNPN and CDR2 SVGIG (reference sequence). The CDR3 DNA reads as TGTGCCTGGATGCAGGGACTTGGCTACACCTTC. It yields the protein CAWMQGLGYTF.

This clonotype was observed many times. V is TRBV12-3 or TRBV12-4 and J is TRBJ2-7; the match to TRBD2 covers 13 bases. The CDR3 contains 15 residues. J lost 3 bases, V lost 6 bases, and 5 bases had no gene match. The CDR3 protein is CASRPGLAGNYEQYF. The CDR3 bases are TGTGCCAGCAGGCCGGGACTAGCGGGAAACTACGAGCAGTACTTC.

There are a few counts of this clonotype. The chain employs TRBV4-3 and TRBJ1-4, with D maybe TRBD1 (5 bases). CDR1 is LGHNA, CDR2 YSLEER, per germline. The length of the CDR3 is 16 residues. Between the trimmed V and J ends, which lost 0 bases and 5 bases, there was a span of 13 bases. The CDR3 loop is CASSQDPGQANEKLFF. The DNA of the CDR3 is TGCGCCAGCAGCCAAGATCCAGGGCAGGCGAATGAAAAACTGTTTTTT.

This clonotype was counted at least ten times. The chain uses TRBV7-8 and TRBJ2-2; D assignment may be TRBD1 or TRBD2 (5 bases each). Per the germline V gene, CDR1 is SGHVS and CDR2 is FQNEAQ. Trimming removed 0 bases from V and 1 base from J, with 6 bases in between. The CDR3 extends over 15 amino acids. CDR3 protein: CASSLAGVNTGELFF. As DNA, the CDR3 is TGTGCCAGCAGCTTAGCGGGGGTGAACACCGGGGAGCTGTTTTTT.

This clonotype was seen many times. This chain joins TRBV7-2 and TRBJ2-1; 11 bases line up with TRBD2. The CDR3 consists of 15 residues. Germline values: CDR1 SGHTA, CDR2 FQGNSA. Trimming removed 6 bases from V and 1 base from J; junction bases left unmatched: 2. The CDR3 region has the DNA TGTGCCAGCAGGTCTAGCGGGAGGTCCTACAATGAGCAGTTCTTC. This sequence encodes CASRSSGRSYNEQFF.

This chain links TRBV2 with TRBJ2-3, with D perhaps being TRBD1 or TRBD2 (5 bases each). V lost 4 bases and J lost 4, with 12 bases in between. The germline V gene encodes CDR1 SNHLY and CDR2 FYNNEI. The CDR3 loop spans 14 amino acids. For the CDR3, the DNA is TGTGCCAGCAGTGGGGGGTCCCCCGCAGATACGCAGTATTTT. It encodes CASSGGSPADTQYF.

V usage is TRBV20-1 and J usage is TRBJ2-1; 7 positions match TRBD1. Germline V CDR1 and CDR2: DFQATT, SNEGSKA (reference sequence). V lost 6 bases to trimming and J lost 0 bases; unmatched junction nucleotides: 11. The CDR3 runs to 16 residues. The CDR3: CSAHVDRTYSYNEQFF. Written as DNA, the CDR3 is TGCAGTGCCCACGTGGACAGGACCTACTCCTACAATGAGCAGTTCTTC.

This clonotype has only a few counts. The V call is TRBV6-2 or TRBV6-3, the J call TRBJ2-5, with 8 bases fitting TRBD2. CDR1 MNHEY and CDR2 SVGEGT come from the germline V gene. The V gene end was trimmed by 7 bases and the J gene end by 5 bases; junction bases not matched to a gene: 6. This CDR3 region has 13 residues. As DNA, the CDR3 is TGTGCCAGCATGCGTAGCGGGGATGAGACCCAGTACTTC. Translation gives CASMRSGDETQYF.

Ten or more counts support this clonotype. The chain is built from TRBV21-1 and TRBJ2-1; no check of the table's D call, TRBD2, against the DNA was made. TRBV21-1 is flagged as a pseudogene. The CDR3 spans 17 residues. The CDR3 loop reads CASSGRRNSGAYNEQFF. CDR3 in DNA: TGTGCCAGCAGCGGACGCCGCAATAGCGGAGCCTACAATGAGCAGTTCTTC.

The chain uses TRBV6-1 and TRBJ2-7; D call uncertain. CDR3 length equals 12 residues. Trimming cost V 6 bases and J 4 bases, with 10 bases left between them. Per germline, CDR1 MNHNS and CDR2 SASEGT. The CDR3 loop reads CASRYSQYEQYF. The CDR3, as DNA: TGTGCCAGCAGGTACAGCCAATACGAGCAGTACTTC.